The subject of this entry is one T cell receptor beta chain. Its target is not known. This record comes from a study of cytomegalovirus exposure and HLA in healthy donors. CDR3 size: 19 residues. The germline V gene has CDR1 SQVTM and CDR2 ANQGSEA. Trimming at V came to 4 bases and at J to 0 bases, leaving 14 bases not matched to a gene. The primer mix had 60 Vbeta and 13 Jbeta primers. Data came from immunoSEQ multiplex PCR; TCRdb stores just in-frame clones and leaves some out. The data hold under 200,000 clones, with over 75% observed a single time. Study-wide points: Presence/absence analyses assumed roughly uniform sequencing depth across donors.

The sequencing input was PBMCs. The V call is TRBV29-1, the J call TRBJ2-1, with 11 bases aligning to TRBD2. This clonotype originated in a woman aged 45-60 years in good health and CMV-seronegative. The CDR3 sequence is CSVGLAGGILSSSYNEQFF. The CDR3 DNA reads as TGCAGCGTTGGATTAGCGGGAGGGATTCTCTCAAGCTCCTACAATGAGCAGTTCTTC.